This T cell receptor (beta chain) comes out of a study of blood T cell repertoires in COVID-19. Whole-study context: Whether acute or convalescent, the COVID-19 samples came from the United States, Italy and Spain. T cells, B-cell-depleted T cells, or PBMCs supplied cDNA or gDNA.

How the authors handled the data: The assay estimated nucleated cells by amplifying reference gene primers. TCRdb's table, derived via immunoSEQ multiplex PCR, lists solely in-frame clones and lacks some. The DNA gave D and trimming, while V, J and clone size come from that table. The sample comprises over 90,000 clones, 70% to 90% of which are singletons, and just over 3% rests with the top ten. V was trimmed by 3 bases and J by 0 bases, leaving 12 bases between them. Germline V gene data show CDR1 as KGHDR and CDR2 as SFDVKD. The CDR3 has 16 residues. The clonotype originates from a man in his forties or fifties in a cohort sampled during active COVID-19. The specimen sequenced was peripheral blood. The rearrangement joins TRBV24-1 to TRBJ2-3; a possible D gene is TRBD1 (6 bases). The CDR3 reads CATSDRGGASTDTQYF. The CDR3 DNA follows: TGTGCCACCAGTGATCGAGGGGGTGCGAGCACAGATACGCAGTATTTT.